One sample yielded the 19 T cell receptor beta chains listed below, sequenced in a study of blood T cell repertoires in COVID-19. Sequenced by immunoSEQ multiplex PCR; TCRdb stores in-frame clones only, minus some. Here the sample spans around 250,000 clones, 80% to 90% being singletons. The sample comprised PBMCs or T cells enriched from blood (not recorded which). The receptors here all came from a woman aged 40-49 years who had been exposed to COVID-19.

CDR3 sequence reads: CASSPSGTGGSPLHF. The CDR3 DNA reads TGTGCCAGCAGCCCCAGCGGGACAGGTGGATCACCCCTCCACTTT. The V and J genes are TRBV7-6 and TRBJ1-6; 8 bases match TRBD1. The CDR3 length is 15 residues. The V and J ends lost 5 bases and 10 bases, in that order; junction bases with no gene match: 10. Germline V gene lookup returns CDR1 SGHVS and CDR2 FNYEAQ.

This clone was seen a single time. The chain joins TRBV27 to TRBJ2-2; TRBD2 matches 12 bases. The CDR3 length is 20 residues. Unmatched junction bases numbered 19, after V lost 5 bases and J lost 6 bases. In germline, CDR1 is MNHEY, CDR2 SMNVEV (reference sequence). The CDR3 sequence: CASSPRVGLAGGPGPGELFF. The CDR3 nucleotides are TGTGCCAGCAGTCCCCGCGTAGGGCTAGCGGGGGGGCCGGGACCCGGGGAGCTGTTTTTT.

This clone showed up just a few times. The chain is built from TRBV25-1 and TRBJ1-2; 12 bases fit TRBD1. The CDR3 runs 15 residues. V shed 3 bases and J 6 bases; nucleotides not matched to a gene: 5. Germline assignment: CDR1 MGHDK and CDR2 SYGVNS. CDR3 in amino acids: CASSEPGQGAHGYTF. DNA for the CDR3: TGTGCCAGCAGTGAGCCGGGACAGGGGGCCCATGGCTACACCTTC.

V is TRBV5-1 and J is TRBJ2-7; perhaps TRBD2 as D (5 bases). V was cut by 1 base and J by 3 bases, with 11 bases left in between. The CDR3 runs to 14 residues. CDR1 SGHRS and CDR2 YFSETQ come from the germline V gene. The chain's CDR3 is CASSLIPGYYEQYF. CDR3 coding DNA: TGCGCCAGCAGCTTGATCCCGGGATACTACGAGCAGTACTTC.

The chain has TRBV6-5 and TRBJ1-6; TRBD1 is a possible D gene (6 bases). Trimming took off 6 bases at V and 8 bases at J, with 17 bases between the two ends. CDR1 and CDR2 from the germline V gene are MNHEY and SVGAGI. CDR3 length equals 15 residues. CDR3 DNA: TGTGCCAGCAGCGGGGACACGGGTTGGGATTCACCCCTCCACTTT. Amino acid sequence: CASSGDTGWDSPLHF.

The CDR3 reads CASSQDGYTF. CDR3 coding DNA: TGTGCCAGCAGTCAGGATGGCTACACCTTC. This sequence joins TRBV6-5 and TRBJ1-2; D gene ambiguous. The germline gives CDR1 MNHEY, CDR2 SVGAGI. Trimming shortened V by 5 bases and J by 6 bases, and 4 bases separated the two germline ends. This CDR3 comprises 10 residues.

DNA for the CDR3: TGTGCCAGCAGCGTAATATGGGGAGGCACCATATATTTT. This codes for CASSVIWGGTIYF. The chain is built from TRBV9 and TRBJ1-3; D gene ambiguous. CDR3 length: 13 residues. The germline V and J ends were trimmed by 1 base and 9 bases, with 11 bases remaining between them. CDR1 is SGDLS, CDR2 YYNGEE, per germline.

The gene calls are TRBV6-2 or TRBV6-3 and TRBJ1-2; D is unresolved. Per germline, CDR1 MNHEY and CDR2 SVGEGT. V was shortened by 0 bases and J by 2 bases, with 22 bases between the two germline ends. The CDR3 runs to 19 residues. In DNA, the CDR3 is TGTGCCAGCAGTTACTCGATCAAGAAGCCCGAGCCAAAAAACTATGGCTACACCTTC. Translation gives CASSYSIKKPEPKNYGYTF.

The rearrangement links TRBV12-3 or TRBV12-4 to TRBJ2-1, with D perhaps matching TRBD1 (6 bases). The CDR3 runs 13 residues. Trimming stripped 1 base from V and 9 bases from J, with 10 bases between. The CDR3 loop is CASSLGQGIEQFF. The DNA for the CDR3 is TGTGCCAGCAGTTTAGGGCAGGGGATTGAGCAGTTCTTC.

The V gene is TRBV12-3 or TRBV12-4, the J gene TRBJ1-1; no firm D call. The length of the CDR3 is 12 residues. V lost 5 bases, J lost 1 base, and 5 bases lay in between. The CDR3 DNA reads TGTGCCAGCAGTCGTCCGAACACTGAAGCTTTCTTT. Residues: CASSRPNTEAFF.

The rearrangement uses TRBV21-1 and TRBJ2-5; TRBD1 is the table's D call, not checked against the DNA. TRBV21-1 is described as a pseudogene. The CDR3 is made up of 18 amino acids. The CDR3 nucleotides read TGTGCCAGCAGCAAGCCCCTGACAGGGCGAAAGTGGGAAGAGACCCAGTACTTC. As protein: CASSKPLTGRKWEETQYF.

The rearrangement joins TRBV10-3 to TRBJ1-2, with TRBD1 identical over 9 bases. Trimming took 8 bases from V and 8 from J; bases not matched to a gene: 12. The CDR3 is 14 residues long. The germline CDR1 and CDR2 sequences are ENHRY and SYGVKD. CDR3 sequence: CAISAPGQGNGYTF. DNA of the CDR3: TGTGCCATCTCCGCCCCGGGACAGGGAAACGGCTACACCTTC.

The sample holds a few counts of this clone. CDR3 in amino acids: CATSRDRLEPQHF. The CDR3 DNA reads as TGTGCCACCAGCAGAGACCGGTTGGAGCCCCAGCATTTT. The V and J genes are TRBV15 and TRBJ1-5; D gene unclear. This CDR3 comprises 13 residues. Germline V gene data show CDR1 as LNHNV and CDR2 as YYDKDF (reference sequence). V was pared by 0 bases and J by 8 bases, with 8 bases between.

The V and J genes are TRBV28 and TRBJ2-3, with TRBD2 identical over 9 bases. The ends lost 5 bases at V and 5 bases at J; junction bases unmatched: 8. Per the germline V gene, CDR1 is MDHEN and CDR2 is SYDVKM. This CDR3 region has 15 residues. The CDR3 region is CASSLPGLAGDTQYF. CDR3 DNA: TGTGCCAGCAGTCTCCCGGGACTAGCAGGAGATACGCAGTATTTT.

In its sample, this clone was seen a few times. The V and J genes are TRBV27 and TRBJ2-7; 9 nucleotides agree with TRBD2. CDR1 is MNHEY and CDR2 is SMNVEV in the germline V gene (reference sequence). V was pared by 3 bases and J by 4 bases, with 4 bases of the junction left unmatched. The length of the CDR3 is 14 residues. CDR3 sequence: CASSLGSGGYEQYF. The CDR3 DNA follows: TGTGCCAGCAGTTTGGGTAGCGGGGGATACGAGCAGTACTTC.

The CDR3, as DNA: TGTGCCAGCAGCCAAGGCCGGGGGGTAACCGGCTACACCTTC. Translation: CASSQGRGVTGYTF. The gene calls are TRBV3-1 (or the pseudogene TRBV3-2) and TRBJ1-2; weak D call: TRBD1 (5 bases). The CDR3 spans 14 residues. Germline V gene sequence: CDR1 LGHDT, CDR2 YNNKEL (reference sequence). The V gene lost 1 base and the J gene lost 8 bases, with 14 bases spanning the gap.

The chain carries TRBV4-1 and TRBJ1-2; tentative D call: TRBD1 (5 bases). Deletions cut 7 bases from V and 14 bases from J, with 23 bases between. Germline V lookup: CDR1 MGHRA, CDR2 YSYEKL. The CDR3 contains 13 residues. The CDR3 nucleotides are TGCGCCAGCACGCGAATAATACAGGAGTCCGTGACCTTC. Translation: CASTRIIQESVTF.

A remark on this clone: One end of the junction fails to match germline, which may point to a read error. This chain connects TRBV5-1 to TRBJ2-1, with TRBD2 matching 11 bases. The CDR3 runs 15 residues. Germline loops: CDR1 SGHRS, CDR2 YFSETQ. CDR3 nucleotides: TGTGCCAGCAGCTATGGGACTAGCGGTAACAATGAGCAGTTCTTC. It specifies CASSYGTSGNNEQFF.

This CDR3 reads CASSQGLAAYTGELFF. The CDR3 nucleotides are TGCGCCAGCAGCCAAGGACTAGCGGCATACACCGGGGAGCTGTTTTTT. The chain is built from TRBV4-1 and TRBJ2-2; the match to TRBD2 covers 9 bases. The CDR3 is 16 amino acids. The germline V gene has CDR1 MGHRA and CDR2 YSYEKL. V lost 1 base to trimming and J lost 3 bases; unmatched junction nucleotides: 3.